This TCR beta chain was profiled in a study of CXCR3-negative and CXCR3-positive naive CD8 T cells. Overall study context: The TRB read total, about 135 million, broke down to about 1.5 +/- 0.3 million reads per library.

CDR3 size: 14 residues. Germline V gene data show CDR1 as SGHVS and CDR2 as FNYEAQ. The TRB cDNA libraries were prepared by 5' RACE with UMI labels. TCRdb re-analyzed the 5' RACE reads; it lists each CDR3 protein once, without DNA. The sample has roughly 110,000 distinct CDR3 sequences. A note on this clonotype: Its antigen is currently unknown.

General study points: Memory, not naive, CXCR3-negative and CXCR3-positive cells differed in TRBV-TRBJ usage. More hydrophobic TRB CDR3s were found in CXCR3-positive naive cells than in CXCR3-negative naive cells.

The sample consisted of naive CXCR3+ CD8+ T cells from blood. Subset of the sample: CD45RO-CCR7+CD27+CD95- naive CD8+ T cells expressing CXCR3 (TNR3+). The sequence came from a human donor in good health. Some clones in this sample may be carry-over from other donors' samples. The chain uses TRBV7-6 and TRBJ1-1. This CDR3 is CASSLGGRHTEAFF. Together with reference TRBV7-6 and TRBJ1-1, the CDR3 gives the full variable domain: GAGVSQSPRYKVTKRGQDVALRCDPISGHVSLYWYRQALGQGPEFLTYFNYEAQQDKSGLPNDRFSAERPEGSISTLTIQRTEQRDSAMYRCASSLGGRHTEAFFGQGTRLTVV.